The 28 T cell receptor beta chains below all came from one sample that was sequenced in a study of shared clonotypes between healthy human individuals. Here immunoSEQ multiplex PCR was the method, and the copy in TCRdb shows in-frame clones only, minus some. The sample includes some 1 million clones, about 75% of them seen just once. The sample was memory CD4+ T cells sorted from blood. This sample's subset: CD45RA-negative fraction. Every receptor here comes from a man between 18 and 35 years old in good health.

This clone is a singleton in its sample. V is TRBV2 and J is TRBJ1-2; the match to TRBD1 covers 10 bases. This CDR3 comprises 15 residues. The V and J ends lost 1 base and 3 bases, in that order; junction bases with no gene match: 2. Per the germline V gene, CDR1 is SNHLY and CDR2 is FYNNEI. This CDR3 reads CASSEGTGGDYGYTF. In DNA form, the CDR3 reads TGTGCCAGCAGTGAAGGGACAGGGGGGGACTATGGCTACACCTTC.

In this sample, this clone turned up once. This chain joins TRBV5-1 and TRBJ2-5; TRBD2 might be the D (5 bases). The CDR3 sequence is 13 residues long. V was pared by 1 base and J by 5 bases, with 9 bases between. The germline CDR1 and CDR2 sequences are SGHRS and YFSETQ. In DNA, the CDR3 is TGCGCCAGCAGCTTGTGGCAGCGGGAGACCCAGTACTTC. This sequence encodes CASSLWQRETQYF.

The CDR3 DNA sequence: TGTGCCTGGAGTCTGGCGGCAGGGCGAGCTTTCTTT. Amino acid sequence: CAWSLAAGRAFF. The rearrangement uses TRBV30 and TRBJ1-1, with D possibly matching TRBD1 (5 bases). Trimming took off 2 bases at V and 10 bases at J, with 14 bases between the two ends. Germline lookup yields CDR1 GTSNPN and CDR2 SVGIG (reference sequence). The CDR3 extends over 12 amino acids. Full variable domain (missing parts from reference TRBV30 and TRBJ1-1): SQTIHQWPATLVQPVGSPLSLECTVEGTSNPNLYWYRQAAGRGLQLLFYSVGIGQISSEVPQNLSASRPQDRQFILSSKKLLLSDSGFYLCAWSLAAGRAFFGQGTRLTVV.

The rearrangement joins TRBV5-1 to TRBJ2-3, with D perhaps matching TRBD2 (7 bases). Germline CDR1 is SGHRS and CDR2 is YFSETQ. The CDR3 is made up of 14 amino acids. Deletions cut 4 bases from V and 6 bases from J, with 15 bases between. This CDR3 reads CASSLGGPLDTQYF. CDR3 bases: TGCGCCAGCAGCCTGGGGGGGCCGTTGGATACGCAGTATTTT.

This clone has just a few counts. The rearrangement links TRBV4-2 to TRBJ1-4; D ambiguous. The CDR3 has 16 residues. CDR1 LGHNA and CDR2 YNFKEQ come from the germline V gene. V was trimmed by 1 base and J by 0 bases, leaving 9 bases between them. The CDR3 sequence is CASSQGPGPTNEKLFF. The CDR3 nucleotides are TGTGCCAGCAGCCAAGGCCCAGGACCAACTAATGAAAAACTGTTTTTT.

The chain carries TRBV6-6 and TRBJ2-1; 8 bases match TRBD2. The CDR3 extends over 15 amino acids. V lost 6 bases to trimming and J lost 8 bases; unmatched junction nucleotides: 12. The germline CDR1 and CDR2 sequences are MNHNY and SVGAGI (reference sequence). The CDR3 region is CASSPTSGGPHEQFF. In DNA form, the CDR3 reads TGTGCCAGCAGCCCCACCTCGGGGGGGCCCCATGAGCAGTTCTTC.

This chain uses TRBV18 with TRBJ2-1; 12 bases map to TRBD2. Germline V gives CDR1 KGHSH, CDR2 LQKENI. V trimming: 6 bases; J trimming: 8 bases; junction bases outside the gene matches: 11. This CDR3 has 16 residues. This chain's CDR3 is CASSPLAGGPDHEQFF. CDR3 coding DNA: TGTGCCAGCTCTCCTCTAGCGGGGGGGCCGGACCATGAGCAGTTCTTC.

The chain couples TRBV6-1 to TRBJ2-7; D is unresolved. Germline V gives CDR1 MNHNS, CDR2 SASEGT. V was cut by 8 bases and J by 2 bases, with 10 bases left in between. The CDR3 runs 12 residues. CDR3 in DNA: TGTGCCAGCGCCGTCTACACCTACGAGCAGTACTTC. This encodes CASAVYTYEQYF.

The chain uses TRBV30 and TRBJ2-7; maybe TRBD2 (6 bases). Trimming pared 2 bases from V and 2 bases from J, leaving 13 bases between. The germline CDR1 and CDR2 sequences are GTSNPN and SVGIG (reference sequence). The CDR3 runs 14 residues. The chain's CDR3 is CAWSPWGVAYEQYF. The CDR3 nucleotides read TGTGCCTGGAGTCCCTGGGGGGTCGCCTACGAGCAGTACTTC.

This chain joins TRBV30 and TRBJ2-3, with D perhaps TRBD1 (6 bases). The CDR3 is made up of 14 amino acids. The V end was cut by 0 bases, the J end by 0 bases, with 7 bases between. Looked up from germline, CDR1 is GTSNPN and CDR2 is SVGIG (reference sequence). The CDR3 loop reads CAWSVGQSTDTQYF. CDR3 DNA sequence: TGTGCCTGGAGTGTTGGACAGAGCACAGATACGCAGTATTTT.

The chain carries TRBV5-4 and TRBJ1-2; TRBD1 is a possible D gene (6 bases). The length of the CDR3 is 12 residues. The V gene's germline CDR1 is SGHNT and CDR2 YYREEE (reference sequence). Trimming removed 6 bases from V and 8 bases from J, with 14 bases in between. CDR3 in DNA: TGTGCCAGCACCCAAACAGGGCGCGGCTACACCTTC. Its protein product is CASTQTGRGYTF.

The DNA for the CDR3 is TGTGCCAGCTCACCAGGCCGCACGGACTACGAGCAGTACTTC. Its protein is CASSPGRTDYEQYF. This chain links TRBV18 with TRBJ2-7; D unresolved. Trimming took 2 bases from V and 3 from J, leaving 11 bases between them. The CDR3 covers 14 residues. Germline V gene sequence: CDR1 KGHSH, CDR2 LQKENI.

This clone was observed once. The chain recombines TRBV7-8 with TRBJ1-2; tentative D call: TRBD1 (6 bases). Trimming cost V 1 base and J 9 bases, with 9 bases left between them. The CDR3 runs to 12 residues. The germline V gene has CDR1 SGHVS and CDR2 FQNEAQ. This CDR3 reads CASSLVQGSYTF. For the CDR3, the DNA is TGTGCCAGCAGCTTAGTGCAGGGGAGCTACACCTTC.

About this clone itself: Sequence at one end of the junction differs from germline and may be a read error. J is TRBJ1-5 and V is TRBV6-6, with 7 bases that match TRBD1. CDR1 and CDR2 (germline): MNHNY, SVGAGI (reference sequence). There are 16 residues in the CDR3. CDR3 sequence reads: CVSSHGTAGANQPQHF. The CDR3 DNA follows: TGTGTCAGCAGCCACGGGACAGCCGGGGCAAATCAGCCCCAGCATTTT.

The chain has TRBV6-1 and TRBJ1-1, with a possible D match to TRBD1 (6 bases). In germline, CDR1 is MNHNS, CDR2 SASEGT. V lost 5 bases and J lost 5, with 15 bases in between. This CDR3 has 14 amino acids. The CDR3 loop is CASSHRDGGTEAFF. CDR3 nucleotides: TGTGCCAGCAGTCACAGGGACGGTGGGACTGAAGCTTTCTTT.

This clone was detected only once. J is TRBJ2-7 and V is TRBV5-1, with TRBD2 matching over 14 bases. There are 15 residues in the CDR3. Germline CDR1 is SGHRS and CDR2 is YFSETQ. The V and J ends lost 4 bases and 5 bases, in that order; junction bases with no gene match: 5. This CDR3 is CASSPGTSGRNEQYF. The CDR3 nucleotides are TGCGCCAGCAGCCCCGGGACTAGCGGGAGAAACGAGCAGTACTTC.

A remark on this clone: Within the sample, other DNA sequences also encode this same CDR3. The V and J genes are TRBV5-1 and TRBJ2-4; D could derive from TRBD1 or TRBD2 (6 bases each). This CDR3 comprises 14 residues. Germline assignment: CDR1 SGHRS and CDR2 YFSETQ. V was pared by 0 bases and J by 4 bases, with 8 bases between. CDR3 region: CASSLGGTKNIQYF. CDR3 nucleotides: TGCGCCAGCAGCTTGGGCGGGACAAAAAACATTCAGTACTTC.

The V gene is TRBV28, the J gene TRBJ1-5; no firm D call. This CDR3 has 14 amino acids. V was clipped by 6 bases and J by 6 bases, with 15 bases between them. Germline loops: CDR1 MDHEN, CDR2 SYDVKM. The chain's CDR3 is CASSLVQAGQPQHF. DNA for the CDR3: TGTGCCAGCAGCTTGGTTCAAGCGGGTCAGCCCCAGCATTTT.

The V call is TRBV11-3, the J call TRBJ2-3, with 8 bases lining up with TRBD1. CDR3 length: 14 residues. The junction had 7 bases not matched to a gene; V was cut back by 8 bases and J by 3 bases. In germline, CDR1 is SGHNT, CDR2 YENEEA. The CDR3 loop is CASGEQGGTDTQYF. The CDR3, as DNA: TGTGCCAGCGGAGAACAGGGGGGTACAGATACGCAGTATTTT.

The DNA of the CDR3 is TGTGCCAGTACTCTTGGTACAGGGACATACCAAGAGACCCAGTACTTC. It encodes CASTLGTGTYQETQYF. The chain carries TRBV19 and TRBJ2-5; D might be TRBD1 (6 bases). CDR3 length: 16 residues. V lost 7 bases to trimming and J lost 0 bases, with 18 bases between them. Germline V gives CDR1 LNHDA, CDR2 SQIVND (reference sequence).

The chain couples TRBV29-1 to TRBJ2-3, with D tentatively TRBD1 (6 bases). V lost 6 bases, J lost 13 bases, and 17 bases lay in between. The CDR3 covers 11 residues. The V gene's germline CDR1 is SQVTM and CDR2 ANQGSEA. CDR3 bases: TGCAGCGTGGAACCTTCAGGGGTGGAGTATTTT. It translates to CSVEPSGVEYF.

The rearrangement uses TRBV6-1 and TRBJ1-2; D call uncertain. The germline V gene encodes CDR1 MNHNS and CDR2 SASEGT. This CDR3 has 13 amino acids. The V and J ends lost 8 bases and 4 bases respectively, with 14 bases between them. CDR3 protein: CASRWAGAYGYTF. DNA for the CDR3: TGTGCCAGCCGTTGGGCCGGCGCCTATGGCTACACCTTC.

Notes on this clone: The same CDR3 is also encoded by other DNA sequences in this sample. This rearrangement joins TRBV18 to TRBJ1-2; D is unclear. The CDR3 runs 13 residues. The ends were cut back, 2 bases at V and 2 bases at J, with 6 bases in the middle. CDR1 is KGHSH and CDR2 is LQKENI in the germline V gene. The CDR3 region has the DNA TGTGCCAGCTCACCAGAATTAAACTATGGCTACACCTTC. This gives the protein CASSPELNYGYTF.

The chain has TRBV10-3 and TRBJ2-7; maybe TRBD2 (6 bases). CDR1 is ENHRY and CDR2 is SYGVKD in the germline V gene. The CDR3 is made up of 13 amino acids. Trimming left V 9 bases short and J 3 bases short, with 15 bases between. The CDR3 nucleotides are TGTGCCATATCCGGGACTGGAATCTACGAGCAGTACTTC. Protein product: CAISGTGIYEQYF.

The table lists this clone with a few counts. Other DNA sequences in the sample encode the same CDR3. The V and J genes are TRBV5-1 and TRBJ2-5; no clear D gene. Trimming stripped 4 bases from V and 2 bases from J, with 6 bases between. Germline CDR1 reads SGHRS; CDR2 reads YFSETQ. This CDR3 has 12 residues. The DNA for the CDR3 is TGCGCCAGCAGCAACCCTCAAGAGACCCAGTACTTC. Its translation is CASSNPQETQYF. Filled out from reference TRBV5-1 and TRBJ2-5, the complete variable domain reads KAGVTQTPRYLIKTRGQQVTLSCSPISGHRSVSWYQQTPGQGLQFLFEYFSETQRNKGNFPGRFSGRQFSNSRSEMNVSTLELGDSALYLCASSNPQETQYFGPGTRLLVL.

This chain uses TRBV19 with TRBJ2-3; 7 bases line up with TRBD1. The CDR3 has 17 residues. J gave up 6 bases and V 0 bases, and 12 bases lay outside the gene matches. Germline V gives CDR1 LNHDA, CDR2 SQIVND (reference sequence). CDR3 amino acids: CASSIDINRGGRDTQYF. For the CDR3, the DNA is TGTGCCAGTAGTATAGATATCAACAGGGGTGGAAGGGATACGCAGTATTTT.

Here the CDR3 reads CASKGGRNTGELFF. The DNA for the CDR3 is TGTGCCAGCAAAGGGGGTAGGAACACCGGGGAGCTGTTTTTT. The rearrangement uses TRBV5-6 and TRBJ2-2, with a tentative D call TRBD1 (6 bases). The CDR3 is made up of 14 amino acids. Germline V gene data show CDR1 as SGHDT and CDR2 as YYEEEE. V was trimmed by 6 bases and J by 1 base, leaving 10 bases between them.

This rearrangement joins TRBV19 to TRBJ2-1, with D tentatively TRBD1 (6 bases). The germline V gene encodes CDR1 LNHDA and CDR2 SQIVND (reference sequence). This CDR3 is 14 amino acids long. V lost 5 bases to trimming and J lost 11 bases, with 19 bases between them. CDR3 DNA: TGTGCCAGTAGTGAGACAGGCGGATCGGGGAAGCAGTTCTTC. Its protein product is CASSETGGSGKQFF.